Sequencing of this TCR beta chain was carried out in a study of siplizumab effects on memory and regulatory T cells. Using immunoSEQ multiplex PCR, the repertoire was profiled, and TCRdb retains in-frame clones only, with some absent. Among 62,000 or so clones listed, approximately 87% were seen once. The germline gives CDR1 LNHDA, CDR2 SQIVND (reference sequence). The CDR3 loop spans 15 amino acids. V dropped 4 bases and J dropped 4; count of bases not matched to a gene: 5. This TCR came from a human donor in good health. The chain has TRBV19 and TRBJ1-3; 9 positions match TRBD1. Input material: memory CD4+ T cells sorted from blood. The DNA for the CDR3 is TGTGCCAGTAGTACGGGACAGGGAAAAGGAAACACCATATATTTT. Translation: CASSTGQGKGNTIYF.